The 8 T cell receptor beta chains below were found in one sample sequenced in a study of PD-1 blockade in mismatch repair-deficient tumors. The table came from immunoSEQ multiplex PCR; TCRdb's copy has only in-frame clones and leaves some out. This table has 95,000 to 150,000 clones, approximately 90% appearing once. The specimen comprised peripheral blood, sampled 44 weeks after starting pembrolizumab. The receptor source for this set is an adult with mismatch repair-deficient cancer.

The sample holds a few counts of this clone. The chain joins TRBV6-5 to TRBJ2-6; D uncertain. V lost 2 bases and J 0 bases, leaving 2 bases between the germline ends. Germline assignment: CDR1 MNHEY and CDR2 SVGAGI. The CDR3 runs 14 residues. The CDR3 DNA sequence: TGTGCCAGCAGTTACAACTCTGGGGCCAACGTCCTGACTTTC. This codes for CASSYNSGANVLTF.

The chain employs TRBV9 and TRBJ2-7, with a tentative D call TRBD2 (5 bases). CDR1 SGDLS and CDR2 YYNGEE come from the germline V gene. The CDR3 runs to 15 residues. With 2 bases removed from V and 2 bases from J, the gap between germline ends came to 14 bases. The CDR3 DNA reads as TGTGCCAGCAGCGTTAGTGGAGCGGCTACCTACGAGCAGTACTTC. It encodes CASSVSGAATYEQYF.

The chain joins TRBV7-2 to TRBJ2-7, with TRBD2 matching 7 bases. The CDR3 runs to 15 residues. V trimming: 4 bases; J trimming: 3 bases; junction bases outside the gene matches: 9. Germline lookup yields CDR1 SGHTA and CDR2 FQGNSA. The DNA for the CDR3 is TGTGCCAGCAGCTCGGGGGGACTACAGTACTACGAGCAGTACTTC. Translated: CASSSGGLQYYEQYF.

This chain joins TRBV6-5 and TRBJ2-7; 8 positions agree with TRBD2. This CDR3 has 15 residues. Germline CDR1 MNHEY, CDR2 SVGAGI. Trimming removed 2 bases from V and 4 bases from J; junction bases left unmatched: 7. The CDR3 DNA reads as TGTGCCAGCAGTTACGGGGCGGGGGGATGGTACGAGCAGTACTTC. Protein product: CASSYGAGGWYEQYF.

This clone showed up many times. This same CDR3 is encoded by further DNA sequences in the sample. The V gene is TRBV6-4, the J gene TRBJ2-2; D gene unclear. This CDR3 is built from 13 residues. Germline CDR1 and CDR2: MRHNA and SNTAGT. Trimming shortened V by 2 bases and J by 0 bases, and 1 base separated the two germline ends. The CDR3 sequence: CASSDTNTGELFF. CDR3 nucleotide sequence: TGTGCCAGCAGTGACACGAACACCGGGGAGCTGTTTTTT.

The chain couples TRBV5-1 to TRBJ2-5; D is unresolved. Germline CDR1 reads SGHRS; CDR2 reads YFSETQ. Trimming took 0 bases from V and 2 from J, leaving 11 bases between them. The CDR3 contains 15 residues. The CDR3 spells CASSLVAAEQETQYF. The CDR3 nucleotides are TGCGCCAGCAGCTTGGTTGCGGCAGAGCAAGAGACCCAGTACTTC.

The CDR3 DNA sequence: TGTGCCAGCAGCTTAGGCTTGGTAGCTGGCGAGGGGAATGAGCAGTTCTTC. It specifies CASSLGLVAGEGNEQFF. V gene TRBV7-9 combines with J gene TRBJ2-1; TRBD1 or TRBD2 may be the D gene (5 bases each). Germline CDR1 SEHNR, CDR2 FQNEAQ (reference sequence). CDR3 size: 17 residues. V lost 1 base to trimming and J lost 7 bases, with 20 bases between them.

V gene TRBV19 combines with J gene TRBJ2-7, with 9 positions matching TRBD2. Trimming removed 5 bases from V and 2 bases from J; junction bases left unmatched: 10. CDR3 length: 16 residues. Germline V gene lookup returns CDR1 LNHDA and CDR2 SQIVND (reference sequence). In DNA, the CDR3 is TGTGCCAGTAGTCCGCCCGGGACTAGCCGAACCTACGAGCAGTACTTC. It encodes CASSPPGTSRTYEQYF.